A selection of T cell receptor beta chains follows, all from one sample in a study of blood T cell repertoires in COVID-19. Profiled with immunoSEQ multiplex PCR; TCRdb holds only in-frame clones, not every one. The sample lists about 300,000 clones, 86% seen once, with about 4% in the top ten. Sequencing used PBMCs or T cells enriched from blood (not recorded which). Receptors were obtained from a man aged 25-45 years who had recovered from COVID-19. Both conserved end residues are part of each CDR3. The D gene is left open where the match is weak. The size entry is marked missing in some rows and otherwise reads once, few, many or a size class.

>16|TRBV4-1|TRBJ2-4|NA|NA
CASSQVGATFKNIQYF
TGCGCCAGCAGCCAAGTGGGGGCGACGTTCAAGAACATTCAGTACTTC
>17|TRBV2|TRBJ1-4|NA|NA
CASSVREVDATNEKLFF
TGTGCCAGCAGTGTTCGGGAAGTCGATGCAACTAATGAAAAACTGTTTTTT
>14|TRBV7-8|TRBJ2-5|NA|NA
CASSLGRRKETQYF
TGTGCCAGCAGCTTAGGGCGGCGGAAAGAGACCCAGTACTTC
>14|TRBV19|TRBJ1-2|NA|NA
CASSISRTNYGYTF
TGTGCCAGTAGTATATCCAGGACTAACTATGGCTACACCTTC
>15|TRBV6-1|TRBJ2-1|NA|TRBD2
CASSESAGGRAEQFF
TGTGCCAGCAGTGAATCGGCTGGCGGGAGAGCTGAGCAGTTCTTC
>14|TRBV27|TRBJ1-2|NA|TRBD1
CASSPMGQGYGYTF
TGTGCCAGCAGTCCCATGGGACAGGGCTATGGCTACACCTTC
>13|TRBV28|TRBJ1-1|NA|NA
CASSLRTNFEAFF
TGTGCCAGCAGTTTGCGGACAAACTTTGAAGCTTTCTTT
>18|TRBV14|TRBJ2-3|few|TRBD2
CASSLKPSGRFVLNTQYF
TGTGCCAGCAGCCTAAAGCCTAGCGGGAGATTCGTCCTGAATACGCAGTATTTT
>17|TRBV28|TRBJ2-3|NA|TRBD2
CASRIGTSGGFTDTQYF
TGTGCCAGCAGAATCGGGACTAGCGGGGGGTTCACAGATACGCAGTATTTT
>12|TRBV15|TRBJ2-1|NA|NA
CATSRDSDEQFF
TGTGCCACCAGCAGAGATTCGGATGAGCAGTTCTTC
>18|TRBV6-1|TRBJ1-2|NA|NA
CASSAYVGTPFPNYGYTF
TGTGCCAGCAGTGCGTACGTCGGGACACCCTTCCCCAACTATGGCTACACCTTC
>15|TRBV28|TRBJ1-3|NA|TRBD1
CASKSLRGRGNTIYF
TGTGCCAGCAAGTCCCTCAGGGGGCGGGGAAACACCATATATTTT
>19|TRBV5-4|TRBJ2-2|NA|TRBD2
CASSLGGSSGRPYTGELFF
TGTGCCAGCAGCTTGGGGGGTTCTAGCGGGAGGCCGTACACCGGGGAGCTGTTTTTT
>12|TRBV10-3|TRBJ2-3|NA|NA
CAISDGGDTQYF
TGTGCCATCAGTGACGGGGGAGATACGCAGTATTTT
>14|TRBV13|TRBJ2-2|NA|NA
CASSFGIGTGELFF
TGTGCCAGCAGCTTCGGGATCGGCACCGGGGAGCTGTTTTTT
>15|TRBV14|TRBJ2-3|NA|NA
CASSPGVSSTDTQYF
TGTGCCAGCAGCCCGGGGGTCTCTAGCACAGATACGCAGTATTTT
>15|TRBV21-1|TRBJ2-7|NA|NA
CASSHGGGRTSEQYF
TGTGCCAGCTCCCATGGCGGGGGGCGAACGTCCGAGCAGTACTTC
>16|TRBV5-6|TRBJ1-4|NA|NA
CASSFGQRTTNEKLFF
TGTGCCAGCAGCTTCGGACAAAGAACAACTAATGAAAAACTGTTTTTT
>13|TRBV7-8|TRBJ2-7|NA|NA
CASSHRGHYEQYF
TGTGCCAGCAGCCATAGGGGTCACTACGAGCAGTACTTC
>15|TRBV11-2|TRBJ1-4|once|TRBD1
CASSSQGAGNEKLFF
TGTGCCAGCAGCTCCCAGGGGGCCGGAAATGAAAAACTGTTTTTT
>13|TRBV7-9|TRBJ1-6|NA|NA
CASSPDGIRALHF
TGTGCCAGCAGCCCGGACGGGATTCGAGCCCTCCACTTT
>16|TRBV21-1|TRBJ2-7|NA|NA
CASSYPHPGRVYEQYF
TGTGCCAGCAGCTATCCCCACCCCGGGAGGGTCTACGAGCAGTACTTC
>13|TRBV10-3|TRBJ2-7|once|NA
CAISSGLAHEQYF
TGTGCCATCAGTTCCGGGCTAGCACACGAGCAGTACTTC
>17|TRBV4-1|TRBJ2-1|NA|TRBD2
CASSQEPSGVSDNEQFF
TGCGCCAGCAGCCAAGAACCTAGCGGGGTGTCTGACAATGAGCAGTTCTTC